The 26 T cell receptor beta chains in this list originate from one sample, sequenced in a study of T-cell reconstitution after alpha-beta-depleted transplantation in children. Preparing the TCRbeta library involved the use of unique molecular identifiers. TCRdb re-called the PCR reads through MiXCR, storing one row per CDR3 protein. Of about 900,000 distinct CDR3 sequences in the sample, roughly 29% were seen once. Source: PBMCs, mostly from graft donor cells, taken 360 days after TCRalphabeta/CD19-depleted stem cell transplant. The receptors derive from a boy under three years old who had a stem cell transplant for SCID, so the T cells may come from the graft donor.

There are a few counts of this clonotype. The chain combines TRBV9 with TRBJ2-7; 7 bases match TRBD2. The germline CDR1 and CDR2 sequences are SGDLS and YYNGEE. The CDR3 loop spans 14 amino acids. V trimming: 3 bases; J trimming: 6 bases; junction bases outside the gene matches: 9. Here the CDR3 DNA reads TGTGCCAGCAGCGCATACCTTGAGCGGGGCGAGCAGTACTTC. Its protein product is CASSAYLERGEQYF.

V usage is TRBV29-1 and J usage is TRBJ2-6, with D hard to call. The CDR3 length is 12 residues. CDR1 is SQVTM, CDR2 ANQGSEA, per germline. Trimming removed 0 bases from V and 8 bases from J, with 5 bases in between. CDR3 sequence (DNA): TGCAGCGTTGAAGATCCCTCCAACGTCCTGACTTTC. This sequence encodes CSVEDPSNVLTF.

This chain's CDR3 is CSARTGTANTGELFF. CDR3 sequence (DNA): TGCAGTGCTAGAACGGGGACAGCGAACACCGGGGAGCTGTTTTTT. The chain uses TRBV20-1 and TRBJ2-2; 7 nucleotides align to TRBD1. The CDR3 is 15 residues long. The germline V gene encodes CDR1 DFQATT and CDR2 SNEGSKA (reference sequence). Losses at the gene ends were 2 bases for V and 0 bases for J; bases not matched to a gene: 3.

This chain joins TRBV20-1 and TRBJ1-5; TRBD1 is a possible D gene (5 bases). Germline V lookup: CDR1 DFQATT, CDR2 SNEGSKA (reference sequence). The CDR3 is made up of 15 amino acids. The V end was cut by 0 bases, the J end by 7 bases, with 16 bases between. CDR3 amino acids: CSARDREGSEQPQHF. CDR3 in DNA: TGCAGTGCTAGAGATCGGGAGGGGTCGGAGCAGCCCCAGCATTTT.

The chain uses TRBV5-1 and TRBJ2-3; D uncertain. The CDR3 loop spans 14 amino acids. CDR1 is SGHRS, CDR2 YFSETQ, per germline. V was pared by 3 bases and J by 2 bases, with 10 bases between. The CDR3, as DNA: TGCGCCAGCAGCTCTACTATTCCCACAGATACGCAGTATTTT. Protein product: CASSSTIPTDTQYF.

The gene calls are TRBV2 and TRBJ2-7; TRBD1 matches 9 bases. The CDR3 spans 16 residues. Germline values: CDR1 SNHLY, CDR2 FYNNEI. The J segment lost 0 bases and the V segment lost 6 bases, leaving 9 bases of the junction unmatched. CDR3: CASSEQGARSSYEQYF. CDR3 nucleotide sequence: TGTGCCAGCAGCGAACAGGGGGCCAGGAGCTCCTACGAGCAGTACTTC.

The chain links TRBV6-5 to TRBJ1-6; TRBD1 aligns across 9 bases. CDR1 MNHEY and CDR2 SVGAGI come from the germline V gene. The V and J ends lost 6 bases and 9 bases, in that order; junction bases with no gene match: 9. The CDR3 spans 15 residues. Written as DNA, the CDR3 is TGTGCCAGCAGCACTCGGACAGGGGCGGGTTCACCCCTCCACTTT. It yields the protein CASSTRTGAGSPLHF.

The chain is built from TRBV20-1 and TRBJ2-5; D is unresolved. Germline V CDR1 and CDR2: DFQATT, SNEGSKA (reference sequence). The germline V and J ends were trimmed by 3 bases and 5 bases, with 7 bases remaining between them. CDR3 length: 11 residues. CDR3 nucleotides: TGCAGTGCTAGCCCCCGGGAGACCCAGTACTTC. Encoded protein: CSASPRETQYF.

Of note for this clonotype: A far more abundant clone sits one base away, making this likely a read error. V gene TRBV12-3 or TRBV12-4 combines with J gene TRBJ2-3; D call uncertain. V was clipped by 7 bases and J by 5 bases, with 7 bases between them. The length of the CDR3 is 11 residues. CDR3 sequence: CASTLGDTQYF. The DNA of the CDR3 is TGTGCCAGCACCTTGGGAGATACGCAGTATTTT.

This clonotype was observed a handful of times. V and J are TRBV4-3 and TRBJ2-2; unclear D gene. Germline V CDR1 and CDR2: LGHNA, YSLEER. The CDR3 spans 14 residues. V lost 0 bases to trimming and J lost 2 bases, with 4 bases between them. The CDR3 DNA follows: TGCGCCAGCAGCCAAGAGTTTAACACCGGGGAGCTGTTTTTT. Translated: CASSQEFNTGELFF.

This clonotype was counted only a few times. The chain joins TRBV12-3 or TRBV12-4 to TRBJ2-7; D not resolved. There are 15 residues in the CDR3. The V gene lost 7 bases and the J gene lost 3 bases, with 19 bases spanning the gap. The chain's CDR3 is CASISETGPIYEQYF. CDR3 bases: TGTGCCAGCATATCGGAAACCGGACCAATCTACGAGCAGTACTTC.

The chain is built from TRBV7-9 and TRBJ2-3; weak D call: TRBD2 (5 bases). This CDR3 region has 15 residues. Germline V gene sequence: CDR1 SEHNR, CDR2 FQNEAQ (reference sequence). V dropped 5 bases and J dropped 1 base, with 13 bases sitting between them. The CDR3 reads CASSQSGSRTDTQYF. CDR3 nucleotide sequence: TGTGCCAGCAGCCAGTCGGGGTCGCGCACAGATACGCAGTATTTT.

The V and J genes are TRBV19 and TRBJ2-1; D gene ambiguous. The V gene lost 3 bases and the J gene lost 10 bases, with 13 bases spanning the gap. This CDR3 spans 13 amino acids. Looked up from germline, CDR1 is LNHDA and CDR2 is SQIVND (reference sequence). The CDR3 is CASSITRAHEQFF. CDR3 nucleotides: TGTGCCAGTAGTATTACCCGGGCACACGAGCAGTTCTTC.

This chain links TRBV9 with TRBJ2-7, with 9 bases lining up with TRBD1. The CDR3 runs to 15 residues. Losses at the gene ends were 0 bases for V and 6 bases for J; bases not matched to a gene: 7. Germline assignment: CDR1 SGDLS and CDR2 YYNGEE. In nucleotides, the CDR3 is TGTGCCAGCAGCGTAGCCGGACAGGGGATTTTCGAGCAGTACTTC. It encodes CASSVAGQGIFEQYF.

V and J are TRBV20-1 and TRBJ2-7; 12 bases are shared with TRBD1. Germline V gene sequence: CDR1 DFQATT, CDR2 SNEGSKA (reference sequence). CDR3 length equals 14 residues. V dropped 5 bases and J dropped 7; count of bases not matched to a gene: 9. The CDR3 reads CSAGTGQGAGEQYF. Here the CDR3 DNA reads TGCAGTGCTGGGACGGGACAGGGGGCTGGGGAGCAGTACTTC.

This clonotype occurred many times. The rearrangement joins TRBV7-2 to TRBJ2-3; D may be TRBD2 (6 bases). Trimming removed 1 base at V and 0 bases at J, with 8 bases between. Per germline, CDR1 SGHTA and CDR2 FQGNSA. This CDR3 comprises 15 residues. The CDR3 region is CASSLDGGSTDTQYF. DNA of the CDR3: TGTGCCAGCAGCTTAGACGGGGGAAGCACAGATACGCAGTATTTT.

This clonotype was counted at least ten times. V is TRBV29-1 and J is TRBJ2-2; D not certain. The V and J ends lost 1 base and 5 bases respectively, with 17 bases between them. The CDR3 contains 16 residues. CDR1 is SQVTM and CDR2 is ANQGSEA in the germline V gene. The CDR3 region is CSVEVSRAEKTGELFF. DNA for the CDR3: TGCAGCGTTGAAGTCAGCCGCGCTGAGAAAACCGGGGAGCTGTTTTTT.

This sequence joins TRBV28 and TRBJ2-7; TRBD1 aligns across 7 bases. The V gene's germline CDR1 is MDHEN and CDR2 SYDVKM. CDR3 size: 14 residues. Unmatched junction bases numbered 7, after V lost 6 bases and J lost 2 bases. The CDR3 sequence is CASRPTGPPYEQYF. In DNA, the CDR3 is TGTGCCAGCAGACCGACAGGGCCCCCCTACGAGCAGTACTTC.

The V gene is TRBV28, the J gene TRBJ1-1; 9 bases fit TRBD1. This CDR3 contains 14 residues. Losses at the gene ends were 6 bases for V and 4 bases for J; bases not matched to a gene: 6. Germline CDR1 is MDHEN and CDR2 is SYDVKM. The CDR3 loop is CASRLPDRGTEAFF. The CDR3 DNA follows: TGTGCCAGCAGACTGCCGGACAGGGGCACTGAAGCTTTCTTT.

V gene TRBV5-1 combines with J gene TRBJ1-1, with a possible D match to TRBD1 (5 bases). Trimming removed 0 bases from V and 10 bases from J, with 13 bases in between. Germline CDR1 reads SGHRS; CDR2 reads YFSETQ. The CDR3 runs to 13 residues. The CDR3 DNA is TGCGCCAGCAGCTTGGAGGGGCGGCAAGCAGCTTTCTTT. Amino acids: CASSLEGRQAAFF.

This chain connects TRBV20-1 to TRBJ1-1; 9 nucleotides line up with TRBD1. Germline V gene data show CDR1 as DFQATT and CDR2 as SNEGSKA (reference sequence). The CDR3 extends over 12 amino acids. The V segment lost 2 bases and the J segment 9 bases; nucleotides outside the gene matches: 4. CDR3 region: CSARSTGGQAFF. CDR3 DNA sequence: TGCAGTGCTAGATCCACAGGGGGCCAAGCTTTCTTT.

J is TRBJ2-5 and V is TRBV9; the D gene is possibly TRBD1 (5 bases). Looked up from germline, CDR1 is SGDLS and CDR2 is YYNGEE. The CDR3 extends over 14 amino acids. V was cut by 0 bases and J by 4 bases, with 10 bases left in between. The CDR3, as DNA: TGTGCCAGCAGCGTAGCAGGGATAGGAGAGACCCAGTACTTC. Amino acid sequence: CASSVAGIGETQYF.

The chain employs TRBV5-5 and TRBJ2-2; TRBD1 matches 8 bases. The trim removed 2 bases at V and 6 bases at J, leaving 6 bases unmatched. The length of the CDR3 is 15 residues. CDR1 SGHKS and CDR2 YYEKEE come from the germline V gene (reference sequence). CDR3 sequence reads: CASSFRTGFAGELFF. CDR3 nucleotides: TGTGCCAGCAGCTTCCGGACAGGGTTTGCCGGGGAGCTGTTTTTT.

The rearrangement joins TRBV15 to TRBJ1-1; D is perhaps TRBD1 (6 bases). Germline CDR1 and CDR2: LNHNV and YYDKDF (reference sequence). V was trimmed by 2 bases and J by 9 bases, leaving 13 bases between them. The CDR3 extends over 13 amino acids. The CDR3 nucleotides are TGTGCCACCAGCAGACAGACAGGACCCCAAGCTTTCTTT. This sequence encodes CATSRQTGPQAFF.

The table lists this clonotype with a few counts. The genes are TRBV5-1 and TRBJ1-5; D is unresolved. Trimming shortened V by 3 bases and J by 5 bases, and 9 bases separated the two germline ends. The CDR3 length is 13 residues. CDR1 is SGHRS and CDR2 is YFSETQ in the germline V gene. This CDR3 reads CASSSHGDQPQHF. In nucleotides, the CDR3 is TGCGCCAGCAGCTCCCACGGAGATCAGCCCCAGCATTTT.

The CDR3 DNA follows: TGCAGTGCTAGTCGGCCAGACTCGTACGAGCAGTACTTC. It specifies CSASRPDSYEQYF. The J gene is TRBJ2-7, the V gene TRBV20-1; D uncertain. Trimming pared 3 bases from V and 4 bases from J, leaving 13 bases between. Germline-derived CDR1 and CDR2 are DFQATT and SNEGSKA (reference sequence). CDR3 length equals 13 residues.